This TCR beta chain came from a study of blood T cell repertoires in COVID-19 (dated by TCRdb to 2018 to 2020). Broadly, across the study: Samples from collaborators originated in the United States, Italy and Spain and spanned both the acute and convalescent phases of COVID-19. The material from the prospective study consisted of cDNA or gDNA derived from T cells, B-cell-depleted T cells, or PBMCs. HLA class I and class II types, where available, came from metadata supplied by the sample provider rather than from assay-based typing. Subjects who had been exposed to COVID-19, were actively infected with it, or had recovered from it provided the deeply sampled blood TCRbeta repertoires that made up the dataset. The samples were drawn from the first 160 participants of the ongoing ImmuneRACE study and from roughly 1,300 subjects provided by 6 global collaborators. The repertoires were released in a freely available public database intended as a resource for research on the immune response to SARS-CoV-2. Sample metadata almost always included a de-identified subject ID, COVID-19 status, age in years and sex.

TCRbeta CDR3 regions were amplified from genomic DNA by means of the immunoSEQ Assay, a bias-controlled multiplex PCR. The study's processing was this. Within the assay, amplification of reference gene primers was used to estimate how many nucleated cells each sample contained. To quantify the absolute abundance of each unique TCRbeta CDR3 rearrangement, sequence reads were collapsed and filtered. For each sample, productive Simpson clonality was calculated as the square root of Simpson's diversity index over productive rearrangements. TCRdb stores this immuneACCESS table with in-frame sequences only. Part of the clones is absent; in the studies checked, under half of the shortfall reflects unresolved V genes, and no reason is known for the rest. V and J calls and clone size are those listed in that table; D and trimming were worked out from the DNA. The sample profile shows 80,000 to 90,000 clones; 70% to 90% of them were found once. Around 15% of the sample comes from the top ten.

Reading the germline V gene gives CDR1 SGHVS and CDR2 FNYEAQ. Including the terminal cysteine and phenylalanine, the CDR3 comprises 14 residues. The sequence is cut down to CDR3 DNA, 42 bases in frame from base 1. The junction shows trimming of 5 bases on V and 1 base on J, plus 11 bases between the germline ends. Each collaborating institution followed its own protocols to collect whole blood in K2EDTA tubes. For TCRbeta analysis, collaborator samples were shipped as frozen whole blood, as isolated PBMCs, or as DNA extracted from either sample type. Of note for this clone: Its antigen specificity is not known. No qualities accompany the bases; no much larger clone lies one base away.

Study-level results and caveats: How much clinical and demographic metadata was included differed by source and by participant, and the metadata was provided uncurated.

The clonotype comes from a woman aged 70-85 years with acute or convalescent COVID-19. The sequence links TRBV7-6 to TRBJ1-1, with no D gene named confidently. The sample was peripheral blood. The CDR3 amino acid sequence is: CASSHNPGNTEAFF. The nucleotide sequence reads TGTGCCAGCAGCCATAATCCCGGGAACACTGAAGCTTTCTTT.